The subject of this entry is one TCR beta chain. These data originate in a study of blood T cell repertoires in COVID-19. Turning to the study itself: Samples of COVID-19 (acute and convalescent) were obtained from the United States, Italy and Spain. The cDNA or gDNA used as material had been derived from T cells, B-cell-depleted T cells, or PBMCs.

With V trimmed by 3 bases and J by 3 bases, 5 bases remained unmatched. CDR3 length: 15 amino acids. Germline assignment: CDR1 LNHDA and CDR2 SQIVND (reference sequence). The data were produced by immunoSEQ multiplex PCR, yet TCRdb's version contains in-frame clones alone and is incomplete. The data contain 200,000 to 250,000 clones, approximately 78% of them singletons. The J gene is TRBJ2-3, the V gene TRBV19; TRBD2 matches at 8 bases. Sequenced sample: peripheral blood. The sequence derives from a woman older than 75 with COVID-19, enrolled during active disease. CDR3 amino acids: CASSISGGPTDTQYF. The DNA for the CDR3 is TGTGCCAGTAGTATCTCGGGAGGGCCAACAGATACGCAGTATTTT.